This T cell receptor beta chain was sequenced in a study of blood T cell repertoires in COVID-19. About the research overall: From the United States, Italy and Spain came samples of acute and convalescent COVID-19. Sample material is recorded as cDNA or gDNA derived from T cells, B-cell-depleted T cells, or PBMCs.

Germline V CDR1 and CDR2: SGHRS, YFSETQ. Trimming cost V 2 bases and J 7 bases; bases outside gene matches: 4. This CDR3 spans 14 amino acids. Authors' data handling: The authors estimated nucleated cell counts from reference gene primer amplification. Only in-frame clones appear in the TCRdb table, and some are missing; sequencing was by immunoSEQ multiplex PCR. D and trimming were read from the DNA, whereas the V and J calls and clone size are those reported in that table. This sample carries some 230,000 clones, 75% to 90% of them seen once, and the ten largest clones take over 2%. V and J are TRBV5-1 and TRBJ2-2; TRBD1 aligns across 8 bases. Sequencing was performed on peripheral blood. This receptor was obtained from a man aged 25 to 40 who had recovered from COVID-19. For the CDR3, the DNA is TGCGCCAGCAGCTTTCAGGGGGCGGACGGGGAGCTGTTTTTT. This codes for CASSFQGADGELFF.